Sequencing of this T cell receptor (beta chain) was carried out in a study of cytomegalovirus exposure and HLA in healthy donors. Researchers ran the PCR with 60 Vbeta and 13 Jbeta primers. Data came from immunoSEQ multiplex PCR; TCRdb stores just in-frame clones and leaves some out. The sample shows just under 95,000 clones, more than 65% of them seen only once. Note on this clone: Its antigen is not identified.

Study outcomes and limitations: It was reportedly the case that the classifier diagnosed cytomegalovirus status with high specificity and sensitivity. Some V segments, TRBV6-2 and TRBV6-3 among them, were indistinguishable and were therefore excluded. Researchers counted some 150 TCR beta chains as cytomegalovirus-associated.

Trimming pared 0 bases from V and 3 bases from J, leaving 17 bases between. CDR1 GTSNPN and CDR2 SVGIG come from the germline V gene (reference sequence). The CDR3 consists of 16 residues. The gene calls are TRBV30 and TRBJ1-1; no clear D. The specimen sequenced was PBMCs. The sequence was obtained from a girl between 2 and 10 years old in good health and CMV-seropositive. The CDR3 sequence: CAWSVWAPRRYTEAFF. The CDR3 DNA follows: TGTGCCTGGAGTGTGTGGGCCCCAAGACGGTACACTGAAGCTTTCTTT.